This T cell receptor beta chain was retrieved from a study of cytomegalovirus exposure and HLA in healthy donors. The CDR3 runs to 15 residues. The germline gives CDR1 LNHDA, CDR2 SQIVND (reference sequence). Trimming took off 10 bases at V and 0 bases at J, with 13 bases between the two ends. The PCR employed 60 Vbeta primers together with 13 Jbeta primers. Clones were sequenced by immunoSEQ multiplex PCR, and TCRdb holds only the in-frame ones, with some missing. The table lists about 110,000 clones, over 65% of them singletons, with around an eighth in the top ten. Sequencing used PBMCs. The receptor comes from a man aged 25 to 40 in good health and CMV-seropositive. The chain combines TRBV19 with TRBJ2-6; D is undetermined. The chain's CDR3 is CATAARFSGANVLTF. Here the CDR3 DNA reads TGTGCCACCGCGGCACGGTTCTCTGGGGCCAACGTCCTGACTTTC.